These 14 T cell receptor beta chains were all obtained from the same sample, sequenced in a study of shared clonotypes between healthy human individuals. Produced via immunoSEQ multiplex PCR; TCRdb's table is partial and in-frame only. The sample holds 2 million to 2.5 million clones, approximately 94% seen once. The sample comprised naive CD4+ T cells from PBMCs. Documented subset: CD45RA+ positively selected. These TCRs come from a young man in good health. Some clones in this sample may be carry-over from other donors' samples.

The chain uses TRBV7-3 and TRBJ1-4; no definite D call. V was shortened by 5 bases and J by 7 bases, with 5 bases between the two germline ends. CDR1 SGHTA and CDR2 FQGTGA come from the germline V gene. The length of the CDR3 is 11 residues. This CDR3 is CASSPGEKLFF. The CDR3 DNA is TGTGCCAGCAGCCCGGGTGAAAAACTGTTTTTT.

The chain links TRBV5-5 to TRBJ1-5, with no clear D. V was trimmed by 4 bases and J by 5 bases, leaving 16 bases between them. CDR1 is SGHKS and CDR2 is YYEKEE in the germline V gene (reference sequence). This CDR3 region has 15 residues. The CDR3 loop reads CASSLAAGRDQPQHF. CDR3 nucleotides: TGTGCCAGCAGCCTCGCTGCCGGGAGGGATCAGCCCCAGCATTTT. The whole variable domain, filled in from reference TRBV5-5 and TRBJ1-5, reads DAGVTQSPTHLIKTRGQQVTLRCSPISGHKSVSWYQQVLGQGPQFIFQYYEKEERGRGNFPDRFSARQFPNYSSELNVNALLLGDSALYLCASSLAAGRDQPQHFGDGTRLSIL.

Written as DNA, the CDR3 is TGTGCCAGAAGCTCCGACCTTGTCCCGGGACTAGGTGCTAGCACAGATACGCAGTATTTT. Protein sequence: CARSSDLVPGLGASTDTQYF. J is TRBJ2-3 and V is TRBV5-3, with 8 nucleotides matching TRBD2. TRBV5-3 is marked as an open reading frame, function uncertain. The CDR3 is 20 residues long. Losses at the gene ends were 3 bases for V and 0 bases for J; bases not matched to a gene: 18.

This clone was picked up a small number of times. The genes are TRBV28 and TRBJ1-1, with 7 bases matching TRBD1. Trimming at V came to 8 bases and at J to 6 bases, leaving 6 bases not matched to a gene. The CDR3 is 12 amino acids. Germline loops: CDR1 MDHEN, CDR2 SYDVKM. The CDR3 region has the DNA TGTGCCAGCTCTGGGACAGCCGCTGAAGCTTTCTTT. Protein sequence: CASSGTAAEAFF.

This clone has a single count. CDR3 DNA: TGCGCCAGCAGCTTGGTTGTAGCGGAGAGCACAGATACGCAGTATTTT. It translates to CASSLVVAESTDTQYF. The chain recombines TRBV5-1 with TRBJ2-3; D is possibly TRBD2 (6 bases). The V end lost 0 bases, the J end lost 0 bases, and 11 bases lay between the germline ends. CDR3 length: 16 residues. Germline CDR1 and CDR2: SGHRS and YFSETQ.

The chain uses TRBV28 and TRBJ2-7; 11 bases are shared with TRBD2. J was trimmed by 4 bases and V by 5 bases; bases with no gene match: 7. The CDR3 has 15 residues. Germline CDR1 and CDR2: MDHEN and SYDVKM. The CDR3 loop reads CASSVATSGTYEQYF. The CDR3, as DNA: TGTGCCAGCAGTGTGGCGACTAGCGGGACGTACGAGCAGTACTTC.

CDR3 sequence (DNA): TGTGCCAGCAGGTTGACAGGGGACCACTATGGCTACACCTTC. This codes for CASRLTGDHYGYTF. J is TRBJ1-2 and V is TRBV2, with 8 bases lining up with TRBD1. Trimming took 6 bases from V and 3 from J; bases not matched to a gene: 6. The CDR3 length is 14 residues. Germline V CDR1 and CDR2: SNHLY, FYNNEI.

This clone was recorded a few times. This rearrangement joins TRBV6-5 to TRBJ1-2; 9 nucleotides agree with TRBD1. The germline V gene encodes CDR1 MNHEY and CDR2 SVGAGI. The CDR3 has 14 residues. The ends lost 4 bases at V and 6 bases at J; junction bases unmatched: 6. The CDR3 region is CASSSGTGRDGYTF. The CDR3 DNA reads TGTGCCAGCAGTTCCGGGACAGGGAGGGATGGCTACACCTTC.

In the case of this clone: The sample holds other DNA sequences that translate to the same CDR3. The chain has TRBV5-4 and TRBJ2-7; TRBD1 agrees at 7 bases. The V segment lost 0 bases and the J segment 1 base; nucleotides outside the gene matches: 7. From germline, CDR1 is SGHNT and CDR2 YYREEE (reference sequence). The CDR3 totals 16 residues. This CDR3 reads CASSLEGGPNSYEQYF. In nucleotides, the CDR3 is TGTGCCAGCAGCTTGGAAGGGGGCCCCAATTCCTACGAGCAGTACTTC.

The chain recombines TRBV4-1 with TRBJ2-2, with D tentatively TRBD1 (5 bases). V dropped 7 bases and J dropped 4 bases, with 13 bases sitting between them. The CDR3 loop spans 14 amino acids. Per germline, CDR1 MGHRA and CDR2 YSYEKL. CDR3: CASTVQGSTGELFF. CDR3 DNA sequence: TGCGCCAGCACGGTTCAGGGCAGCACCGGGGAGCTGTTTTTT.

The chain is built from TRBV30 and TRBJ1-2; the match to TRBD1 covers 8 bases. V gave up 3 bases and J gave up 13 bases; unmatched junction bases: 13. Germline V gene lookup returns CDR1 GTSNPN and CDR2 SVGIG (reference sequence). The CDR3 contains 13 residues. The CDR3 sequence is CAWSAGTGWLPTF. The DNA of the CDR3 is TGTGCCTGGAGCGCCGGGACAGGCTGGCTCCCCACCTTC.

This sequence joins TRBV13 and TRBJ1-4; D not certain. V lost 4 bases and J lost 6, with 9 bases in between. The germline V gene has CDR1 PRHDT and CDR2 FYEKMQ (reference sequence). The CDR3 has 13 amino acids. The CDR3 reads CASSSGPDEKLFF. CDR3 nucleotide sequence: TGTGCCAGCAGCTCAGGCCCGGATGAAAAACTGTTTTTT.

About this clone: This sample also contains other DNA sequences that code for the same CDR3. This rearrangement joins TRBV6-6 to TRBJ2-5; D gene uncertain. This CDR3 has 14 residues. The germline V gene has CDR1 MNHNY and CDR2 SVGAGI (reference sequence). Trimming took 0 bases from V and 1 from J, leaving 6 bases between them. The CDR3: CASSYSGPQETQYF. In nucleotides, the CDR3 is TGTGCCAGCAGTTACTCAGGGCCCCAAGAGACCCAGTACTTC.

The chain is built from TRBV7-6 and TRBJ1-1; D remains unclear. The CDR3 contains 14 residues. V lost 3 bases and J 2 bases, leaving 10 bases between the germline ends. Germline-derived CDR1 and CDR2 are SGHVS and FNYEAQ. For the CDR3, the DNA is TGTGCCAGCAGCTTCGAACTCACAAACACTGAAGCTTTCTTT. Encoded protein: CASSFELTNTEAFF.